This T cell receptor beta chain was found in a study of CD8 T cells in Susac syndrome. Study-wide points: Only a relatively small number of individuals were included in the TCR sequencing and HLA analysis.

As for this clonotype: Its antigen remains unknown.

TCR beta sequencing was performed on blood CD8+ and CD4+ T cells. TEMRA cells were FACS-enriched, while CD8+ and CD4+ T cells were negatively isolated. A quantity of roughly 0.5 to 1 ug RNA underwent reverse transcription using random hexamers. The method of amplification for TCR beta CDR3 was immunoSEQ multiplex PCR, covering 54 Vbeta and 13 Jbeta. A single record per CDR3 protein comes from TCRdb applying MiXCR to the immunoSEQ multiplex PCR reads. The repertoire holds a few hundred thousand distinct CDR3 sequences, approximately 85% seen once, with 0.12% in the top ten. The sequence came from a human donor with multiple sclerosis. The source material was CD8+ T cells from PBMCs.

The CDR3 here is CASSQTGGADTQYF. The CDR3 DNA follows: TGCGCCAGCAGCCAGACAGGGGGCGCAGATACGCAGTATTTT. V usage is TRBV4-1 and J usage is TRBJ2-3; 10 positions agree with TRBD1. This CDR3 is built from 14 residues. With 3 bases clipped from V and 4 bases from J, the junction kept 1 base outside the gene matches. Germline CDR1 and CDR2: MGHRA and YSYEKL.